This T cell receptor beta chain was recovered during a study of cytomegalovirus exposure and HLA in healthy donors. The PCR had 60 Vbeta and 13 Jbeta primers. This table comes from immunoSEQ multiplex PCR, and its TCRdb copy is limited to in-frame clones, with some not included. The table shows approximately 72,000 clones, with 82% occurring only once. The receptor was derived from a young man in good health and CMV-seronegative. The source material was PBMCs.

CDR3 residues: CASSRLADNTGELFF. CDR3 DNA sequence: TGCGCCAGCAGCCGACTAGCGGATAACACCGGGGAGCTGTTTTTT. The chain employs TRBV4-3 and TRBJ2-2, with TRBD2 identical over 9 bases. After removal of 4 bases from V and 2 bases from J, the junction contained 2 bases not matched to a gene. Germline values: CDR1 LGHNA, CDR2 YSLEER. The CDR3 has 15 residues.